Following are 2 T cell receptor beta chains from one sample sequenced in a study of beta chain features in type 1 diabetes. Every isolated RNA sample was fully reverse transcribed, so sequencing captured expressed TCRB transcripts. The data were produced by immunoSEQ multiplex PCR, yet TCRdb's version contains in-frame clones alone and is incomplete. This table has around 170,000 clones, 7% to 10% appearing once. Sequencing used central memory CD4+ T cells from blood. The receptors originated from a woman between 18 and 30 years old in good health.

The chain uses TRBV23-1 and TRBJ2-5; 8 bases agree with TRBD2. TRBV23-1 is noted as an ORF with a role that remains uncertain. The CDR3 extends over 15 amino acids. The V and J ends lost 4 bases and 4 bases, in that order; junction bases with no gene match: 8. CDR3 protein: CASSRPGGAGETQYF. In nucleotides, the CDR3 is TGCGCCAGCAGTCGCCCGGGGGGGGCCGGAGAGACCCAGTACTTC.

This clone has only a few counts. This chain connects TRBV18 to TRBJ2-1; possible D gene TRBD2, 5 bases. The CDR3 has 14 amino acids. Germline CDR1 and CDR2: KGHSH and LQKENI. The V gene lost 0 bases and the J gene lost 6 bases, with 9 bases spanning the gap. For the CDR3, the DNA is TGTGCCAGCTCACCACCCGGACTGAGCAATGAGCAGTTCTTC. Protein: CASSPPGLSNEQFF.